This record covers a single T cell receptor beta chain. V was shortened by 5 bases and J by 6 bases, with 11 bases between the two germline ends. This CDR3 region has 12 residues. The germline gives CDR1 SGHNT, CDR2 YYREEE (reference sequence). This sample is part of a study of T cell responses to AZD1222 COVID-19 vaccine. Libraries were prepared by immunoSEQ multiplex PCR; TCRdb keeps only in-frame clonotypes and omits some of them. Of 170,000 or so clones listed, about 93% are singletons. This receptor was identified in an adult who received the MenACWY meningococcal vaccine as a control. This chain links TRBV5-4 with TRBJ1-2; D might be TRBD1 (6 bases). The input for sequencing was peripheral blood, taken 28 days after the second dose of the MenACWY control vaccine. The CDR3 sequence: CASSSDSHGYTF. In DNA, the CDR3 is TGTGCCAGCAGTTCGGACAGTCATGGCTACACCTTC.